A single sample is the source of the 21 T cell receptor beta chains below, sequenced in a study of PD-1 blockade in mismatch repair-deficient tumors. Using immunoSEQ multiplex PCR, the repertoire was profiled, and TCRdb retains in-frame clones only, with some absent. The table shows more than 85,000 clones, with approximately 80% occurring only once. Material: peripheral blood, obtained about eight months after starting pembrolizumab. The receptor source for this set is an adult with mismatch repair-deficient cancer.

V and J are TRBV19 and TRBJ2-1; TRBD2 matches at 10 bases. The V and J ends lost 6 bases and 3 bases, in that order; junction bases with no gene match: 5. The CDR3 covers 15 residues. Germline V gives CDR1 LNHDA, CDR2 SQIVND (reference sequence). The CDR3 region has the DNA TGTGCCAGTAGCCTACTAGCGGGAAGCTACAATGAGCAGTTCTTC. It translates to CASSLLAGSYNEQFF.

The gene calls are TRBV5-6 and TRBJ2-7; possible D gene TRBD1, 6 bases. The V end lost 2 bases, the J end lost 6 bases, and 9 bases lay between the germline ends. The CDR3 has 12 residues. Looked up from germline, CDR1 is SGHDT and CDR2 is YYEEEE. For the CDR3, the DNA is TGTGCCAGCAGCTTAACAGGGCCCGAGCAGTACTTC. Protein product: CASSLTGPEQYF.

The rearrangement links TRBV4-3 to TRBJ2-3; TRBD2 agrees at 7 bases. The junction had 10 bases not matched to a gene; V was cut back by 0 bases and J by 4 bases. The germline V gene encodes CDR1 LGHNA and CDR2 YSLEER. This CDR3 has 17 residues. CDR3 sequence (DNA): TGCGCCAGCAGCCAAGATATCGGGGGAGGGCGCCCAGATACGCAGTATTTT. The encoded protein is CASSQDIGGGRPDTQYF.

This chain links TRBV6-5 with TRBJ2-3, with TRBD2 identical over 9 bases. Per the germline V gene, CDR1 is MNHEY and CDR2 is SVGAGI. The CDR3 consists of 15 residues. The V segment lost 5 bases and the J segment 0 bases; nucleotides outside the gene matches: 3. The CDR3 loop is CASSLTSGSTDTQYF. The CDR3 DNA reads as TGTGCCAGCAGTCTCACTAGCGGGAGCACAGATACGCAGTATTTT.

The chain carries TRBV13 and TRBJ2-7; the D is unclear. V was pared by 5 bases and J by 7 bases, with 15 bases between. The CDR3 covers 13 residues. Germline V gene data show CDR1 as PRHDT and CDR2 as FYEKMQ (reference sequence). As DNA, the CDR3 is TGTGCCAGCAGCCAAATGAGTCTGTCGGAGCAGTACTTC. It yields the protein CASSQMSLSEQYF.

This clone occurred once. The chain couples TRBV19 to TRBJ2-5; possible D gene TRBD2, 6 bases. In germline, CDR1 is LNHDA, CDR2 SQIVND (reference sequence). V was clipped by 5 bases and J by 5 bases, with 18 bases between them. The CDR3 is 15 amino acids. This CDR3 reads CASSPPGGVRETQYF. Written as DNA, the CDR3 is TGTGCCAGTAGTCCCCCAGGAGGGGTCCGGGAGACCCAGTACTTC.

The chain is built from TRBV5-1 and TRBJ1-1, with D possibly being TRBD1 (5 bases). In germline, CDR1 is SGHRS, CDR2 YFSETQ. The germline V and J ends were trimmed by 4 bases and 5 bases, with 15 bases remaining between them. This CDR3 has 14 amino acids. As DNA, the CDR3 is TGCGCCAGCAGCCCGGGGACCGTATCTACTGAAGCTTTCTTT. This sequence encodes CASSPGTVSTEAFF.

J is TRBJ2-3 and V is TRBV19; D is uncertain. Germline V gene sequence: CDR1 LNHDA, CDR2 SQIVND (reference sequence). The V gene lost 5 bases and the J gene lost 2 bases, with 11 bases spanning the gap. This CDR3 region has 14 residues. The CDR3 protein is CASSPRLPTDTQYF. As DNA, the CDR3 is TGTGCCAGTAGTCCCCGACTGCCCACAGATACGCAGTATTTT. The entire variable domain, with the rest obtained from reference TRBV19 and TRBJ2-3, is as follows: DGGITQSPKYLFRKEGQNVTLSCEQNLNHDAMYWYRQDPGQGLRLIYYSQIVNDFQKGDIAEGYSVSREKKESFPLTVTSAQKNPTAFYLCASSPRLPTDTQYFGPGTRLTVL.

In its sample, this clone was seen once. The chain carries TRBV2 and TRBJ2-3; D may be TRBD1 (5 bases). Germline CDR1 is SNHLY and CDR2 is FYNNEI. The CDR3 length is 14 residues. V dropped 7 bases and J dropped 3 bases, with 14 bases sitting between them. In DNA, the CDR3 is TGTGCCAGCAAAGGGGATTCAAGGACAGATACGCAGTATTTT. It is translated as CASKGDSRTDTQYF.

The chain joins TRBV6-5 to TRBJ1-1; D gene unclear. This CDR3 is built from 11 residues. V gave up 9 bases and J gave up 8 bases, with 13 bases separating them. The germline V gene encodes CDR1 MNHEY and CDR2 SVGAGI. DNA of the CDR3: TGTGCCAGTCTAAGGGCTGGGGAAGCTTTCTTT. Its translation: CASLRAGEAFF.

V and J are TRBV7-3 and TRBJ1-2; D call uncertain. Germline CDR1 and CDR2: SGHTA and FQGTGA. Trimming left V 2 bases short and J 2 bases short, with 6 bases between. This CDR3 spans 13 amino acids. This CDR3 reads CASSLQPNYGYTF. The CDR3 DNA reads TGTGCCAGCAGCTTACAGCCCAACTATGGCTACACCTTC.

The chain uses TRBV5-1 and TRBJ1-1; 8 positions match TRBD1. The CDR3 runs 14 residues. The germline gives CDR1 SGHRS, CDR2 YFSETQ. V was clipped by 3 bases and J by 5 bases; unmatched bases: 6. This chain's CDR3 is CASSWTGPGTEAFF. The CDR3 DNA reads as TGCGCCAGCAGCTGGACAGGGCCGGGGACTGAAGCTTTCTTT. Looking up the rest from reference TRBV5-1 and TRBJ1-1 gives the full variable domain: KAGVTQTPRYLIKTRGQQVTLSCSPISGHRSVSWYQQTPGQGLQFLFEYFSETQRNKGNFPGRFSGRQFSNSRSEMNVSTLELGDSALYLCASSWTGPGTEAFFGQGTRLTVV.

Many counts were recorded for this clone. The gene calls are TRBV30 and TRBJ2-1; no reliable D call. The length of the CDR3 is 12 residues. Germline V gives CDR1 GTSNPN, CDR2 SVGIG (reference sequence). Trimming shortened V by 0 bases and J by 8 bases, and 8 bases separated the two germline ends. This CDR3 reads CAWSVLWDEQFF. The CDR3 nucleotides read TGTGCCTGGAGTGTTTTGTGGGATGAGCAGTTCTTC.

The chain joins TRBV5-6 to TRBJ1-2; 9 bases line up with TRBD1. Trimming at V came to 3 bases and at J to 2 bases, leaving 5 bases not matched to a gene. The CDR3 covers 15 residues. In germline, CDR1 is SGHDT, CDR2 YYEEEE. CDR3 sequence (DNA): TGTGCCAGCAGCTCGTCGGACAGGGGAAACTATGGCTACACCTTC. This translates into CASSSSDRGNYGYTF.

This sequence joins TRBV4-1 and TRBJ1-4; weak D call: TRBD1 (6 bases). Germline V lookup: CDR1 MGHRA, CDR2 YSYEKL. The CDR3 covers 19 residues. Between the trimmed V and J ends, which lost 4 bases and 5 bases, there was a span of 26 bases. As DNA, the CDR3 is TGCGCCAGCAGCCTACTGCAAACCGGGGGGCTTGGTCCGAATGAAAAACTGTTTTTT. Translating it yields CASSLLQTGGLGPNEKLFF.

The sample holds a few counts of this clone. This sequence joins TRBV19 and TRBJ1-1; D unclear. CDR3 length: 17 amino acids. V lost 0 bases, J lost 5 bases, and 19 bases lay in between. Germline CDR1 reads LNHDA; CDR2 reads SQIVND (reference sequence). CDR3 residues: CASSIEEYGPLGTEAFF. For the CDR3, the DNA is TGTGCCAGTAGTATAGAAGAGTACGGACCGCTGGGGACTGAAGCTTTCTTT. The full variable domain, rest sourced from reference TRBV19 and TRBJ1-1, is DGGITQSPKYLFRKEGQNVTLSCEQNLNHDAMYWYRQDPGQGLRLIYYSQIVNDFQKGDIAEGYSVSREKKESFPLTVTSAQKNPTAFYLCASSIEEYGPLGTEAFFGQGTRLTVV.

The rearrangement joins TRBV7-6 to TRBJ1-3, with D hard to call. Germline CDR1 is SGHVS and CDR2 is FNYEAQ. The CDR3 length is 14 residues. Trimming removed 1 base from V and 0 bases from J, with 4 bases in between. Here the CDR3 reads CASSLGDSGNTIYF. The CDR3 nucleotides read TGTGCCAGCAGCTTAGGGGACTCTGGAAACACCATATATTTT. Full variable domain (remainder filled in from reference TRBV7-6 and TRBJ1-3): GAGVSQSPRYKVTKRGQDVALRCDPISGHVSLYWYRQALGQGPEFLTYFNYEAQQDKSGLPNDRFSAERPEGSISTLTIQRTEQRDSAMYRCASSLGDSGNTIYFGEGSWLTVV.

This chain uses TRBV19 with TRBJ2-7; 8 positions agree with TRBD1. The trim removed 4 bases at V and 7 bases at J, leaving 12 bases unmatched. The germline V gene encodes CDR1 LNHDA and CDR2 SQIVND (reference sequence). This CDR3 region has 15 residues. This CDR3 is CASSKRTGKREEQYF. For the CDR3, the DNA is TGTGCCAGTAGTAAACGGACAGGGAAGAGGGAGGAGCAGTACTTC. The complete variable domain, with remaining parts taken from reference TRBV19 and TRBJ2-7, reads DGGITQSPKYLFRKEGQNVTLSCEQNLNHDAMYWYRQDPGQGLRLIYYSQIVNDFQKGDIAEGYSVSREKKESFPLTVTSAQKNPTAFYLCASSKRTGKREEQYFGPGTRLTVT.

DNA for the CDR3: TGTGCCATCAAGGCTAGCGCGGATGAGCAGTTCTTC. Protein: CAIKASADEQFF. This chain links TRBV10-3 with TRBJ2-1; TRBD2 is a possible D gene (6 bases). Germline CDR1 is ENHRY and CDR2 is SYGVKD. Deletions cut 7 bases from V and 8 bases from J, with 12 bases between. The CDR3 loop spans 12 amino acids.

The chain employs TRBV9 and TRBJ2-7, with D tentatively TRBD1 (6 bases). There are 13 residues in the CDR3. Germline CDR1 is SGDLS and CDR2 is YYNGEE. The germline V and J ends were trimmed by 3 bases and 3 bases, with 10 bases remaining between them. The CDR3 nucleotides read TGTGCCAGCAGCGAAGGCAGGGGCTACGAGCAGTACTTC. Its protein product is CASSEGRGYEQYF.

V usage is TRBV4-2 and J usage is TRBJ1-2; D ambiguous. From germline, CDR1 is LGHNA and CDR2 YNFKEQ. The CDR3 loop spans 16 amino acids. With 0 bases removed from V and 8 bases from J, the gap between germline ends came to 19 bases. DNA of the CDR3: TGTGCCAGCAGCCAAGATCCAGACCTACGGAATGGGGGCTACACCTTC. This gives the protein CASSQDPDLRNGGYTF.